This T cell receptor (beta chain) was obtained from a study of OX40 agonist ivuxolimab in advanced cancers. Study-wide points: At 0.1 to 3.0 mg/kg, CD4+ and CD8+ blood T cells expanded clonally by week 6. Some of the lowest clonal expansion was seen in partial responders at 0.1-3.0 mg/kg.

The CDR3 is 15 amino acids. The germline V gene encodes CDR1 MGHRA and CDR2 YSYEKL. Trimming stripped 1 base from V and 8 bases from J, with 17 bases between. Remarks on this clone: Antigen specificity is unknown.

Produced via immunoSEQ multiplex PCR; TCRdb's table is partial and in-frame only. The sample holds more than 45,000 clones, 65% to 90% seen once. Samples of blood were obtained at baseline, on cycle 4 day 1, and on cycle 7 day 1. The source of this sequence is an adult with an advanced solid tumor such as melanoma, head and neck, liver or kidney cancer. The source was CD4+ or CD8+ T cells sorted from blood, collected in a trial of the OX40 agonist ivuxolimab. The J gene is TRBJ1-2, the V gene TRBV4-1, with unresolved D. The CDR3 DNA is TGCGCCAGCAGCCAAGTAAATTCTGGAGGAAGAGGCTACACCTTC. It is translated as CASSQVNSGGRGYTF.